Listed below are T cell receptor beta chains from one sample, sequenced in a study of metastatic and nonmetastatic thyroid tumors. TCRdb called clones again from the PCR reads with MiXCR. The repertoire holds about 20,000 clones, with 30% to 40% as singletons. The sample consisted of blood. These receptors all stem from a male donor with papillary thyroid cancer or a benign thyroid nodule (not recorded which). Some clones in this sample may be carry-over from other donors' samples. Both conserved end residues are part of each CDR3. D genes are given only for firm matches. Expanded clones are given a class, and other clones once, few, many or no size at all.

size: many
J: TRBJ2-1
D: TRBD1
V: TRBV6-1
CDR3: CASRLGQGYNEQFF
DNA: TGTGCCAGCAGGTTAGGACAGGGGTACAATGAGCAGTTCTTC

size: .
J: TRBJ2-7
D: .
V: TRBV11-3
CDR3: CARTAHSYEQYF
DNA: TGTGCCCGCACCGCCCACAGCTACGAGCAGTACTTC

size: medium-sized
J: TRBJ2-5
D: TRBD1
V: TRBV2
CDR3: CASSGDSGETQYF
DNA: TGTGCCAGCAGCGGGGACAGCGGAGAGACCCAGTACTTC

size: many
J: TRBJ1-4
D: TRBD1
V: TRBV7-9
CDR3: CASRGQGDEKLVF
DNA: TGTGCCAGCAGGGGACAGGGTGACGAAAAACTGGTTTTT

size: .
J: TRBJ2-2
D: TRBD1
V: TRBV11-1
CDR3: CASSLGQGHTGELFF
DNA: TGTGCCAGCAGCTTAGGACAGGGGCACACCGGGGAGCTGTTTTTT

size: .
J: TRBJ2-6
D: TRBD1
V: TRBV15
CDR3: CATSRDGTGGSGANVLTF
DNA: TGTGCCACCAGCAGAGATGGGACAGGGGGCTCTGGGGCCAACGTCCTGACTTTC

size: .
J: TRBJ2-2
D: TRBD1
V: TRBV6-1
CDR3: CASSRTGGETGELFF
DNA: TGTGCCAGCAGTCGGACAGGGGGCGAGACCGGGGAGCTGTTTTTT

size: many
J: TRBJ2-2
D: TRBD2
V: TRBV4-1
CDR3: CASSPRLAGGTGELFF
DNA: TGCGCCAGCAGCCCCAGGCTAGCGGGGGGTACCGGGGAGCTGTTTTTT

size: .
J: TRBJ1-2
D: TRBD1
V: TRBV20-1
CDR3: CSASRGRGTGEGYTF
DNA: TGCAGTGCTAGTCGTGGAAGGGGGACAGGGGAAGGCTACACCTTC

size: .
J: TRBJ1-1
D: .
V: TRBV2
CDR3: CARLRSTEGVNTEAFF
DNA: TGTGCCAGACTTAGATCCACGGAGGGGGTGAATACTGAAGCTTTCTTT

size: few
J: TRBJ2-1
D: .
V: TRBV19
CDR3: CASSILGRNEQFF
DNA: TGTGCCAGTAGTATCTTGGGGCGCAATGAGCAGTTCTTC

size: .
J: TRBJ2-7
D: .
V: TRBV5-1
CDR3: CASSLSLTGSYEQYF
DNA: TGCGCCAGCAGCTTGAGTTTAACGGGTTCCTACGAGCAGTACTTC

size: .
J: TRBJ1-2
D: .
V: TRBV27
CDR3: CASRGTGNYGYTF
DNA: TGTGCCAGCAGGGGGACGGGGAACTATGGCTACACCTTC

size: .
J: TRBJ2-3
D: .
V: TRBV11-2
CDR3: CASSLGSSRGTDTQYF
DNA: TGTGCCAGCAGCTTAGGTTCGAGCAGGGGCACAGATACGCAGTATTTT

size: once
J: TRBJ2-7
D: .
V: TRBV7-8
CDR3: CASSPQPATILNEQYF
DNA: TGTGCCAGCAGCCCCCAGCCAGCAACCATCCTGAACGAGCAGTACTTC

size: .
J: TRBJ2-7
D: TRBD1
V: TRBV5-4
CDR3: CASSSGTGIPEQYF
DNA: TGTGCCAGCAGCTCCGGGACAGGGATCCCCGAGCAGTACTTC

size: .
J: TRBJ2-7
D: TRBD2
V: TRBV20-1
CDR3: CSARGLAGYEQYF
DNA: TGCAGTGCTAGAGGACTAGCGGGGTACGAGCAGTACTTC

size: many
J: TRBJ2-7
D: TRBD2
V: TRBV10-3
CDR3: CAISESGLAGIRRYEQYF
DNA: TGTGCCATCAGTGAGTCGGGGCTAGCGGGAATCAGACGCTACGAGCAGTACTTC

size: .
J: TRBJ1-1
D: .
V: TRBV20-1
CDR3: CSARDHIGGNTEAFF
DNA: TGCAGTGCTAGAGATCACATAGGGGGTAACACTGAAGCTTTCTTT

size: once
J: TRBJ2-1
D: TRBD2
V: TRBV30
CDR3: CAWSHLGLAENEQFF
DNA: TGTGCCTGGAGTCACCTGGGACTAGCTGAGAATGAGCAGTTCTTC

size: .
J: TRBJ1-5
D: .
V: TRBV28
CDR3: CASSLETYNQPQHF
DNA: TGTGCCAGCAGTTTGGAGACGTACAATCAGCCCCAGCATTTT

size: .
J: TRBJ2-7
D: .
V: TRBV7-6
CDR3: CASSLDIGAYEQYF
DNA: TGTGCCAGCAGCTTAGATATCGGTGCCTACGAGCAGTACTTC

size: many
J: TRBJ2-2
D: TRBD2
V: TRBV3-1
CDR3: CASSLRKRDPGELFF
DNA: TGTGCCAGCAGCCTAAGAAAGCGGGACCCCGGGGAGCTGTTTTTT

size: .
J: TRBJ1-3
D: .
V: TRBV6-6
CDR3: CASSYSGTLTGNTIYF
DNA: TGTGCCAGCAGTTACTCGGGGACCCTCACTGGAAACACCATATATTTT

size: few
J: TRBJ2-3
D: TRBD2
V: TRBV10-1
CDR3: CASSDSGSTDTQYF
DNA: TGCGCCAGCAGTGATAGCGGGAGCACAGATACGCAGTATTTT

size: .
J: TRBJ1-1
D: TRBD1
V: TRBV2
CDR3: CASSEFLDRRKNTEAFF
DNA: TGTGCCAGCAGTGAATTCCTGGACAGGCGGAAGAACACTGAAGCTTTCTTT

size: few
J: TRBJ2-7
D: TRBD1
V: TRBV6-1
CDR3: CASRRQGQGLYEQYF
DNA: TGTGCCAGCAGACGTCAGGGACAGGGATTATACGAGCAGTACTTC

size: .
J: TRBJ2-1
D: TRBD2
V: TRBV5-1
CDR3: CASSPSGSLYNEQFF
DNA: TGCGCCAGCAGCCCTAGCGGGAGTCTCTACAATGAGCAGTTCTTC

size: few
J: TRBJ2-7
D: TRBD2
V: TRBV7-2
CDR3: CASSLAATSVIVPYEQYF
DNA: TGTGCCAGCAGCTTAGCCGCGACTAGCGTCATAGTTCCCTACGAGCAGTACTTC

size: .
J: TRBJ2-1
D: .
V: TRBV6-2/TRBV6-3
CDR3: CASSYSPGRGAFYNEQFF
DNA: TGTGCCAGCAGTTACTCCCCAGGTCGGGGGGCCTTTTACAATGAGCAGTTCTTC

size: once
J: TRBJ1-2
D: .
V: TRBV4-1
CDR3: CASSQVAGLNYGYTF
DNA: TGCGCCAGCAGCCAAGTAGCAGGGTTAAACTATGGCTACACCTTC

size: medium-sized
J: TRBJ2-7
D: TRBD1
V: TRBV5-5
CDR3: CASSFSARTGVEEQYF
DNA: TGTGCCAGCAGCTTTTCAGCTAGGACAGGGGTCGAAGAGCAGTACTTC

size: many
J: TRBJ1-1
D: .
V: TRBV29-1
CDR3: CSVEDQGRGTEAFF
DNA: TGCAGCGTTGAAGACCAGGGTAGAGGCACTGAAGCTTTCTTT

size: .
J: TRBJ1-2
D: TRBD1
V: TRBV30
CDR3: CAAHSKDRGDYGYTF
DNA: TGTGCCGCCCACTCAAAAGACAGGGGAGACTATGGCTACACCTTC

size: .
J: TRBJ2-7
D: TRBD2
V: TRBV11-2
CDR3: CASSQGTSSAEQYF
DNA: TGTGCCAGCAGCCAGGGGACTAGCAGCGCCGAGCAGTACTTC

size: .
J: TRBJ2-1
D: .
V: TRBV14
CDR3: CASSQDIPGYRRNEQFF
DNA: TGTGCCAGCAGCCAAGATATTCCGGGGTATAGAAGGAATGAGCAGTTCTTC

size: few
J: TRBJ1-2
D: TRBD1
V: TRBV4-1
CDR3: CASSQGTGVYGYTF
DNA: TGCGCCAGCAGCCAAGGAACAGGGGTCTATGGCTACACCTTC

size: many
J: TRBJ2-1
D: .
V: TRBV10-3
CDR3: CAISESISGFKDEQFF
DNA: TGTGCCATCAGTGAGTCGATCTCGGGGTTTAAAGATGAGCAGTTCTTC

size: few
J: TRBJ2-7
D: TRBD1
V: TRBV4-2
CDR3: CASSPTDSTGTYEQYF
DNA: TGTGCCAGCAGCCCCACCGACTCGACAGGGACCTACGAGCAGTACTTC

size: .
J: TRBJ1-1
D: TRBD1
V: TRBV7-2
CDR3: CASSNTGGKNTEAFF
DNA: TGTGCCAGCAGCAACACAGGGGGGAAGAACACTGAAGCTTTCTTT

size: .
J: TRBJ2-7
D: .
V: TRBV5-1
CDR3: CARRPILYEQYF
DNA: TGCGCCAGACGTCCAATCCTGTACGAGCAGTACTTC

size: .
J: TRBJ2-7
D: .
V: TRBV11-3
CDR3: CASSPPGLGSYEQYF
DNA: TGTGCCAGCAGCCCTCCCGGCTTAGGATCCTACGAGCAGTACTTC

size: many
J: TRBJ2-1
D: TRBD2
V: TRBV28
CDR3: CASSLSVAGDNEQFF
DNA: TGTGCCAGCAGTTTATCGGTAGCGGGGGACAATGAGCAGTTCTTC

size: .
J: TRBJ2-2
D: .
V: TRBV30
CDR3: CAWAVVAGELFF
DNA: TGTGCCTGGGCCGTGGTGGCCGGGGAGCTGTTTTTT

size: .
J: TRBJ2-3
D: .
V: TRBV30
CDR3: CAWSPPGPVSTDTQYF
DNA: TGTGCCTGGAGTCCCCCGGGACCCGTAAGCACAGATACGCAGTATTTT

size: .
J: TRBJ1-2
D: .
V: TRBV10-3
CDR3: CAISESLGGGRSYTF
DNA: TGTGCCATCAGTGAGTCCCTTGGCGGGGGGCGTAGCTACACCTTC

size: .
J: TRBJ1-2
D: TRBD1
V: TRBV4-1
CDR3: CASSQGQRTGPYGYTF
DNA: TGCGCCAGCAGCCAAGGTCAACGGACAGGCCCATATGGCTACACCTTC

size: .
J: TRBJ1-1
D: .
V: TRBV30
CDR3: CAWFRRTEAFF
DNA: TGTGCCTGGTTTAGGAGAACTGAAGCTTTCTTT

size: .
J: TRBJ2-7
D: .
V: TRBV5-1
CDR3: CASSIGTDYEQYF
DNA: TGCGCCAGCAGCATCGGGACGGACTACGAGCAGTACTTC

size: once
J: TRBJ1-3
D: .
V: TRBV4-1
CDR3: CASSQDENTIYF
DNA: TGCGCCAGCAGCCAGGATGAAAACACCATATATTTT

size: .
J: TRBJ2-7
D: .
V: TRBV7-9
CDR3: CASSRAPNYEQYF
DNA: TGTGCCAGCAGCCGGGCCCCCAACTACGAGCAGTACTTC

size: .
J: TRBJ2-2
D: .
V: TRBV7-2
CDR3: CASSLGSRGIGELFF
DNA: TGTGCCAGCAGCTTAGGCTCCAGGGGCATCGGGGAGCTGTTTTTT

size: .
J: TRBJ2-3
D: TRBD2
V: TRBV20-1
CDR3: CSAKLAGADTQYF
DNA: TGCAGTGCCAAACTAGCGGGGGCAGATACGCAGTATTTT

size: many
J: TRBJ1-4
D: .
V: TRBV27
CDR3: CASSSWRALRNEKLFF
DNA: TGTGCCAGCAGTTCATGGAGGGCCCTTCGTAATGAAAAACTGTTTTTT

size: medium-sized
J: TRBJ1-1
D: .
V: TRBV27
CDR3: CASSETTGNTEAFF
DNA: TGTGCCAGCAGTGAGACGACAGGGAACACTGAAGCTTTCTTT